Detailed here is one TCR beta chain. This clone's antigen is unknown. No much larger clone is present one base from it, and per-base qualities are unavailable. The sequencing machine was an Illumina NovaSeq 6000. TCRalpha and TCRbeta cDNA libraries were built by 5'RACE with constant-segment primers, adding sample barcodes and unique molecular identifiers. Trizol reagent was used to extract RNA from every sample. Library amplification was performed in two PCR steps, and a second sample barcode and Illumina TruSeq adapters were introduced in the second step. Sequencing of libraries was performed on an Illumina NovaSeq with 2 x 150 bp paired-end reads. Under the source paper's analysis protocol: With migec v1.2.7, reads were demultiplexed and then collapsed into UMI-guided consensus sequences. Using mixcr v2.1.11, UMI consensuses were aligned to TRA and TRB V and J templates and then assembled into clonotypes. Expanded or contracted clonotypes were those called significant by both edgeR and NoisET, with noise models trained on biological replicates. For edgeR calls, the thresholds were a false discovery rate-adjusted p below 0.01 and a log2 fold-change of 1. As an exploratory analysis of dynamics, max-normalized trajectories of the 1000 most abundant clonotypes were examined with PCA combined with hierarchical clustering. The CD4 or CD8 phenotype of responding clones was assigned using the separately sequenced CD4+ and CD8+ repertoires. TCRdb itself trimmed the public reads at Q25 with fastp, ran MiXCR and retained productive beta chains. Identical CDR3 proteins give one entry, which carries the most common genes and DNA. In this record, the V and J calls reflect TCRdb's handling and not the investigators' own analysis. The sample yields 400,000 to 500,000 distinct CDR3 sequences; roughly 18% were counted once. The ten largest clones take up about a fifth of the sample.

Ficoll-Paque density gradient centrifugation was used to isolate PBMCs. This entry is derived from a study of T-cell memory formation after mild COVID-19 (dated by TCRdb to the early 2020s). Regarding the complete study: TCR sequence clusters from the two donors were largely donor specific. Longitudinal TCRalpha and TCRbeta repertoire sequencing tracked T-cell clones expanding and contracting after mild COVID-19 in a couple of donors. The cohort comprised two young, previously healthy adult volunteers, one female and one male.

V trim: 4 bases; J trim: 2 bases; unmatched bases: 8. Sequences SGHRS (CDR1) and YFSETQ (CDR2) are obtained from the germline V gene. The CDR3 contains 15 residues, cysteine and phenylalanine counted. Only the CDR3 region is kept as DNA, spanning 45 bases read in frame from base 1. General findings and caveats noted by the study authors: Clones that contracted from day 15 to 85 showed balanced CD4/CD8 phenotypes, whereas a second wave of clones that expanded from day 15 to 37 leaned towards CD4+. Contracting CD4+ clones were found mainly in CM and EM memory subsets, while CD8+ clones were enriched in EMRA. Only two mild cases were covered by the study, and larger cohorts that include severe cases with pre-infection samples were considered necessary. SARS-CoV-2 specificity of the second-wave clones peaking on day 37 was not confirmed. The detection of some responding clones in pre-infection memory suggests that pre-existing cross-reactive memory T cells joined the SARS-CoV-2 response.

The receptor chain draws on TRBV5-1 and TRBJ2-7; 8 middle bases align to TRBD1. This TCR derives from a man younger than 30 who had mild COVID-19 (a few samples of this study predate the infection). The sample titles of this study are shuffled in the database, so cell type and time point are left out; the donor was told from shared clones. Sequences were obtained from PBMCs or a T cell subset sorted from them (not recorded which). The DNA sequence follows: TGCGCCAGCAGCGTAAACCCGGGACAGGCCTACGAGCAGTACTTC. The encoded protein is CASSVNPGQAYEQYF.